The next 3 T cell receptor beta chains were all read from a single sample in a study of T cell changes during pregnancy in multiple sclerosis. Sequenced by immunoSEQ multiplex PCR; TCRdb stores in-frame clones only, minus some. Among 52,000 or so clones listed, 92% were seen once. The source material was CD4+ T cells from peripheral blood mononuclear cells, sampled in the second trimester of pregnancy. The receptors come from a female donor with multiple sclerosis, enrolled in a pregnancy study.

This clone was observed a single time. V gene TRBV7-2 combines with J gene TRBJ2-7, with 11 bases that match TRBD2. V trimming: 5 bases; J trimming: 4 bases; junction bases outside the gene matches: 7. The CDR3 has 15 amino acids. CDR1 is SGHTA and CDR2 is FQGNSA in the germline V gene. Here the CDR3 reads CASSTPGTSGYEQYF. DNA for the CDR3: TGTGCCAGCAGCACCCCCGGGACTAGCGGATACGAGCAGTACTTC.

The chain recombines TRBV7-8 with TRBJ1-5; a possible D gene is TRBD1 (6 bases). Looked up from germline, CDR1 is SGHVS and CDR2 is FQNEAQ. CDR3 length: 15 amino acids. Trimming shortened V by 5 bases and J by 6 bases, and 17 bases separated the two germline ends. In DNA form, the CDR3 reads TGTGCCAGCAGCCCATGGCGGGGGGCGGGTCAGCCCCAGCATTTT. This sequence encodes CASSPWRGAGQPQHF.

The genes are TRBV6-7 and TRBJ1-2; TRBD1 might be the D (6 bases). TRBV6-7 is an open reading frame, and its role is uncertain. V gave up 6 bases and J gave up 3 bases, with 17 bases separating them. CDR3 size: 15 residues. The CDR3 is CASSPRTAAHYGYTF. CDR3 DNA sequence: TGTGCCAGCAGCCCAAGGACAGCTGCTCACTATGGCTACACCTTC.